The clone carrying this T cell receptor beta chain was found once. This sample was taken from a study of CD8+ T cells in alopecia areata. Germline V gene lookup returns CDR1 SGHRS and CDR2 YFSETQ. Trimming removed 2 bases at V and 1 base at J, with 5 bases between. The CDR3 spans 13 residues. Treatment denoted: oral pan-JAK inhibitor, 5-10 mg twice daily. Sequencing templates came from extracted RNA that was reverse transcribed into cDNA. Data came from immunoSEQ multiplex PCR; TCRdb stores just in-frame clones and leaves some out. The profile shows some 180,000 clones, approximately 50% of them singletons.

This specimen consisted of CD8+ T cells sorted from blood, obtained around week 54, from a patient treated with tofacitinib. The chain couples TRBV5-1 to TRBJ2-3, with D uncertain. The source is a human donor with alopecia areata. The CDR3 DNA follows: TGCGCCAGCAGCTTCCTGGGCACAGATACGCAGTATTTT. It translates to CASSFLGTDTQYF.